These 10 T cell receptor beta chains came from one sample sequenced in a study of T cells in Graves' hyperthyroidism and ophthalmopathy. Authors of the study amplified TCR beta CDR3 regions from RNA transcripts. First-round RT-PCR targeting the TCR CDR3 was performed with the HTBI primer set. In TCRdb, the multiplex PCR reads were re-called with MiXCR into one record per CDR3 protein. Found here are 390,000 or so distinct CDR3 sequences, 14% to 15% of them singletons; the top ten hold roughly an eighth. Sequencing was carried out using blood. The receptors come from a man younger than 35 with Graves' ophthalmopathy.

The gene calls are TRBV27 and TRBJ1-1, with D possibly TRBD1 on 5 matching bases. Trimming shortened V by 5 bases and J by 4 bases, and 11 bases separated the two germline ends. The germline V gene has CDR1 MNHEY and CDR2 SMNVEV (reference sequence). There are 13 residues in the CDR3. CDR3 in amino acids: CASSPSRATEAFF. CDR3 DNA: TGTGCCAGCAGTCCCTCCAGGGCCACTGAAGCTTTCTTT.

At least ten counts were recorded for this clonotype. This rearrangement joins TRBV7-3 to TRBJ2-1; TRBD2 agrees at 11 bases. Germline loops: CDR1 SGHTA, CDR2 FQGTGA. Unmatched junction bases numbered 10, after V lost 0 bases and J lost 3 bases. CDR3 length: 19 residues. CDR3 loop: CASSLTLTPLAGGYNEQFF. The CDR3 nucleotides read TGTGCCAGCAGCTTAACCTTAACCCCCCTAGCGGGAGGCTACAATGAGCAGTTCTTC.

This clonotype was observed many times. The V and J genes are TRBV20-1 and TRBJ1-1, with D unresolved. Per the germline V gene, CDR1 is DFQATT and CDR2 is SNEGSKA (reference sequence). V lost 0 bases and J 5 bases, leaving 13 bases between the germline ends. The CDR3 loop spans 14 amino acids. CDR3 protein: CSARDQGRWTEAFF. The CDR3 region has the DNA TGCAGTGCTAGAGATCAAGGGCGGTGGACTGAAGCTTTCTTT.

The CDR3 protein is CASSSGQYNEKLFF. Written as DNA, the CDR3 is TGTGCCAGCAGCTCGGGACAGTATAATGAAAAACTGTTTTTT. The genes are TRBV5-5 and TRBJ1-4, with TRBD1 matching 7 bases. Unmatched junction bases numbered 3, after V lost 3 bases and J lost 4 bases. From germline, CDR1 is SGHKS and CDR2 YYEKEE (reference sequence). The CDR3 sequence is 14 residues long. Drawing the rest from reference TRBV5-5 and TRBJ1-4, the complete variable domain is DAGVTQSPTHLIKTRGQQVTLRCSPISGHKSVSWYQQVLGQGPQFIFQYYEKEERGRGNFPDRFSARQFPNYSSELNVNALLLGDSALYLCASSSGQYNEKLFFGSGTQLSVL.

Ten or more counts support this clonotype. The CDR3 nucleotides read TGTGCCAGCAGCCAGAACCCGGGACTTGGGGATACGCAGTATTTT. Protein: CASSQNPGLGDTQYF. The gene calls are TRBV3-1 and TRBJ2-3; D is possibly TRBD2 (6 bases). The CDR3 runs to 15 residues. V was pared by 3 bases and J by 6 bases, with 16 bases between. The germline V gene has CDR1 LGHDT and CDR2 YNNKEL (reference sequence).

This chain joins TRBV27 and TRBJ1-1; 9 nucleotides line up with TRBD1. Germline lookup yields CDR1 MNHEY and CDR2 SMNVEV (reference sequence). This CDR3 contains 13 residues. J was trimmed by 10 bases and V by 2 bases; bases with no gene match: 5. The CDR3 spells CASSLKGQGRAFF. CDR3 DNA: TGTGCCAGCAGTTTAAAGGGACAGGGTCGAGCTTTCTTT.

This clonotype was recorded many times. The chain recombines TRBV5-1 with TRBJ2-3; 14 positions agree with TRBD2. V shed 4 bases, J shed 4 bases, and the junction held 5 bases outside the gene matches. CDR1 SGHRS and CDR2 YFSETQ come from the germline V gene. The CDR3 contains 16 residues. CDR3 amino acids: CASSGTGLAGADTQYF. In DNA form, the CDR3 reads TGCGCCAGCAGCGGGACGGGACTAGCGGGGGCAGATACGCAGTATTTT.

This clonotype was counted between two and nine times. The rearrangement joins TRBV6-5 to TRBJ1-6; D is unresolved. This CDR3 contains 13 residues. V lost 2 bases to trimming and J lost 7 bases, with 6 bases between them. Germline CDR1 MNHEY, CDR2 SVGAGI. The CDR3 coding sequence is TGTGCCAGCAGTTACACCCGGAATTCACCCCTCCACTTT. Its protein product is CASSYTRNSPLHF.

This clonotype has at least ten counts. The CDR3: CATNRGPSSGNTIYF. The CDR3 nucleotides are TGTGCCACCAATCGGGGGCCGAGCTCTGGAAACACCATATATTTT. The chain is built from TRBV6-1 and TRBJ1-3; D is possibly TRBD1 (6 bases). The germline V gene encodes CDR1 MNHNS and CDR2 SASEGT. This CDR3 has 15 amino acids. V was shortened by 10 bases and J by 0 bases, with 16 bases between the two germline ends.

V usage is TRBV27 and J usage is TRBJ2-7; 14 bases agree with TRBD2. The germline V gene has CDR1 MNHEY and CDR2 SMNVEV (reference sequence). Germline trimming cut 1 base from V and 4 bases from J; bases unmatched to any gene: 3. The CDR3 covers 16 residues. CDR3 residues: CASSLLGTSGSYEQYF. As DNA, the CDR3 is TGTGCCAGCAGTTTATTGGGGACTAGCGGGAGTTACGAGCAGTACTTC.